The T cell receptor (beta chain) described here comes from a study of vaccination and CD4 T cells after COVID-19. In the study overall: Investigators stimulated cells with overlapping spike peptides drawn from SARS-CoV-2, HCoV-NL63, HCoV-OC43 and HCoV-229E.

The Oncomine TCR Beta short-read assay was applied to DNA of cultured CD4+ T cells. Genomic DNA was drawn out of CD4+ T cells grown in culture. TCRdb re-analysed the PCR reads in MiXCR, keeping a single row per CDR3 protein. The top ten clones hold roughly an eighth of a sample with fewer than 20,000 distinct CDR3 sequences, 50% to 55% of them seen once. As to this clonotype: Antigen specificity is unknown.

Indicated treatment: approximately 9-day PBMC culture with coronavirus spike peptide pools or control peptides (ViraFEST assay). Per-well cultures of approximately 2.1 million PBMCs received roughly 9.8 IU/ml IL-2 and 8.5 to 10 ug/ml peptide pools. Trimming pared 3 bases from V and 4 bases from J, leaving 15 bases between. The CDR3 contains 15 residues. Germline CDR1 is SNHLY and CDR2 is FYNNEI. This sequence originates from a human donor who had recovered from COVID-19. Sequencing was done on a sample of CD4+ T cells from blood, cultured in vitro. The chain links TRBV2 to TRBJ2-5; perhaps TRBD2 as D (7 bases). The CDR3 here is CASSDRGRAAETQYF. DNA for the CDR3: TGTGCCAGCAGTGATAGGGGGAGGGCCGCAGAGACCCAGTACTTC.